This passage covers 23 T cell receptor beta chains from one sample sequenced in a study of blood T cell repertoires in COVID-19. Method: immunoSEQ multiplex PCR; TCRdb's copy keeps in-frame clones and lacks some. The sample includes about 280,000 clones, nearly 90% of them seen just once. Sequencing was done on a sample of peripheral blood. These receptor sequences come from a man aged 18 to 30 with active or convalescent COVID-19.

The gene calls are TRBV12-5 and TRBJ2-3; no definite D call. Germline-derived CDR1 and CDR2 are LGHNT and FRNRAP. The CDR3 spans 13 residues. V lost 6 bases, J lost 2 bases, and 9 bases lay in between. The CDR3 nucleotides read TGTGCTAGTGGCCGACAACTCACAGATACGCAGTATTTT. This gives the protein CASGRQLTDTQYF.

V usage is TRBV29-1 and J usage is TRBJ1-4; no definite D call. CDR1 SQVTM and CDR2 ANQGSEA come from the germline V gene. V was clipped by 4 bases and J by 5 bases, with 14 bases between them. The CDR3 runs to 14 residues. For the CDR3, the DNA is TGCAGCGTTGCTTCATTGGTAGAGAATGAAAAACTGTTTTTT. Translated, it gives CSVASLVENEKLFF.

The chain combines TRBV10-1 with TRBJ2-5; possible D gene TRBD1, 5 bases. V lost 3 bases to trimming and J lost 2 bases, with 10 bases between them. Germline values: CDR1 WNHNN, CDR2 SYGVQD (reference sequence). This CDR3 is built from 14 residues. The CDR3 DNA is TGCGCCAGCAGTGAATACAGGATGCAAGAGACCCAGTACTTC. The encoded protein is CASSEYRMQETQYF.

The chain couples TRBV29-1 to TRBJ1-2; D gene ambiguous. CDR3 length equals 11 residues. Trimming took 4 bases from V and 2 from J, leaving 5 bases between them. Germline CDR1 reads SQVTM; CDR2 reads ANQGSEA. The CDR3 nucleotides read TGCAGCGTTGTGGAGAACTATGGCTACACCTTC. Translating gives CSVVENYGYTF.

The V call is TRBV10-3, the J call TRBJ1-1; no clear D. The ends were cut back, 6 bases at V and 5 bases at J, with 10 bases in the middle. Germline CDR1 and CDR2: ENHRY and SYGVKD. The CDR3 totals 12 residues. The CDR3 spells CAISPTETEAFF. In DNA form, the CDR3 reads TGTGCCATCAGCCCGACTGAGACTGAAGCTTTCTTT.

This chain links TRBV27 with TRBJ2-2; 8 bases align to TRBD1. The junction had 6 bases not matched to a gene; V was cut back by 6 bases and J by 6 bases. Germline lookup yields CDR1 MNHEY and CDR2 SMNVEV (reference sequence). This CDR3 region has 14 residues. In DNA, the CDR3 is TGTGCCAGCAGAACTACAGGGGGTCCCGGGGAGCTGTTTTTT. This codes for CASRTTGGPGELFF.

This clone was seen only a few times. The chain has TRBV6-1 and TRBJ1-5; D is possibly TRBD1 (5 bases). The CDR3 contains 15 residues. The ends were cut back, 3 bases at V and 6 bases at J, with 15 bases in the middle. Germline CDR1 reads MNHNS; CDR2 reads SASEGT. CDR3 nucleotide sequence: TGTGCCAGCAGTGATGATTTCCAGGGAGGTCAGCCCCAGCATTTT. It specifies CASSDDFQGGQPQHF.

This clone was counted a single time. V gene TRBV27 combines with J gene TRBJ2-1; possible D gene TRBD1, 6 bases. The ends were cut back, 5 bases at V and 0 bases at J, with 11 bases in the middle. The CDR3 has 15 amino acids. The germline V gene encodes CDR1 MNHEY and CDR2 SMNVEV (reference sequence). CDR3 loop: CASSPTGSSYNEQFF. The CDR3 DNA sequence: TGTGCCAGCAGTCCAACAGGGAGCTCCTACAATGAGCAGTTCTTC.

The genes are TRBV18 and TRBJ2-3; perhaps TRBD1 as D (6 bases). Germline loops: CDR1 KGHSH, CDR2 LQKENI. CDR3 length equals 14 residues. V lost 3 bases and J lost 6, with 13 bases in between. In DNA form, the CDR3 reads TGTGCCAGCTCACCGCGTCAGGGGCTGGATACGCAGTATTTT. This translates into CASSPRQGLDTQYF.

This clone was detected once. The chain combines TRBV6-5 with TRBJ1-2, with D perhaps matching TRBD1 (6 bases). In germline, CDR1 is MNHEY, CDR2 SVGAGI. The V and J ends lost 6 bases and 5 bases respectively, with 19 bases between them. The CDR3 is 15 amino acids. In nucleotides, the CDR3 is TGTGCCAGCAGATTATTGCGGGGGGCGGGGTATGGCTACACCTTC. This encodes CASRLLRGAGYGYTF.

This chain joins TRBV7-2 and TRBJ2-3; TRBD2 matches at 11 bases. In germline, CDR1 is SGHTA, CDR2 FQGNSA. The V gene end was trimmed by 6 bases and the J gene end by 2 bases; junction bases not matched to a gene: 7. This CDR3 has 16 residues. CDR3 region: CASRQLAGVPTDTQYF. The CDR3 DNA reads TGTGCCAGCAGACAACTAGCGGGGGTTCCCACAGATACGCAGTATTTT.

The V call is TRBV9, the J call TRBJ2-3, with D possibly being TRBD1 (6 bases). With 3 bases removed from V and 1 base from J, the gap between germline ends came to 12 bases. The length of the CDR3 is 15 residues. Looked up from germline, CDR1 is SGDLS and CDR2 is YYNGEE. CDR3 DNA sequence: TGTGCCAGCAGCGCAGGGGACGGAGGCACAGATACGCAGTATTTT. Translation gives CASSAGDGGTDTQYF.

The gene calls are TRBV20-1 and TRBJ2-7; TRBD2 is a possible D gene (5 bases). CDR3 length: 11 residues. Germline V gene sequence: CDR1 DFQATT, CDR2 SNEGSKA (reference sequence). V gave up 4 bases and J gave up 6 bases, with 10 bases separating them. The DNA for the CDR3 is TGCAGTGCTATGGAGGCTATCGAGCAGTACTTC. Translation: CSAMEAIEQYF.

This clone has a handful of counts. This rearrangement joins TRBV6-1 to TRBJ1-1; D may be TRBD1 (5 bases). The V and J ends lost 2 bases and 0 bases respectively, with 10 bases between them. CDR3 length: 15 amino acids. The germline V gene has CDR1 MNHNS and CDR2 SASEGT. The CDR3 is CASSEWGPMNTEAFF. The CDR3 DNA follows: TGTGCCAGCAGTGAATGGGGCCCAATGAACACTGAAGCTTTCTTT.

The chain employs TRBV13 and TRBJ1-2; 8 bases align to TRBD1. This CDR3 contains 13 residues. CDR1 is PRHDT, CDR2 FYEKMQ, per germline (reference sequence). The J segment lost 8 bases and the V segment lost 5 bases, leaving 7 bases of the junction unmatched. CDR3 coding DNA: TGTGCCAGCAGCGTCGGACAGGGAGGCGGCTACACCTTC. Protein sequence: CASSVGQGGGYTF. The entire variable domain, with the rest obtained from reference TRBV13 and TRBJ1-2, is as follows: AAGVIQSPRHLIKEKRETATLKCYPIPRHDTVYWYQQGPGQDPQFLISFYEKMQSDKGSIPDRFSAQQFSDYHSELNMSSLELGDSALYFCASSVGQGGGYTFGSGTRLTVV.

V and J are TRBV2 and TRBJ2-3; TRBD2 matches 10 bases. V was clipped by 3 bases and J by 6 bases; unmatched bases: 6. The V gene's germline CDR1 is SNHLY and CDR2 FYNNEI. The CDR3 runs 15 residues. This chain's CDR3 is CASSDISGGMDTQYF. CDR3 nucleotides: TGTGCCAGCAGTGATATTAGCGGGGGGATGGATACGCAGTATTTT.

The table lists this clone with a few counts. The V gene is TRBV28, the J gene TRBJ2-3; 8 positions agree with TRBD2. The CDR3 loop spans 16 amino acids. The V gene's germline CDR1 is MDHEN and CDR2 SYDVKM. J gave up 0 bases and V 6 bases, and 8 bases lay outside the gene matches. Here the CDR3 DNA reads TGTGCCAGCAGAACCGGGGGGGCCTCTAGCACAGATACGCAGTATTTT. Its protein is CASRTGGASSTDTQYF.

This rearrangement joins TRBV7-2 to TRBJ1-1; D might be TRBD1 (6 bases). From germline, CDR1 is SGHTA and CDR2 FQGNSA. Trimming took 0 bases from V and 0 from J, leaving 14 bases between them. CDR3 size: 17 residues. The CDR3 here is CASSLARWAGVNTEAFF. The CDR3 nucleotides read TGTGCCAGCAGCTTAGCGAGGTGGGCAGGGGTGAACACTGAAGCTTTCTTT.

CDR3 sequence reads: CASSFSLTDYEQYF. The CDR3 region has the DNA TGTGCCAGCAGCTTTAGCCTAACCGACTACGAGCAGTACTTC. The chain recombines TRBV7-8 with TRBJ2-7; D remains unclear. Trimming stripped 3 bases from V and 3 bases from J, with 12 bases between. Germline V gene sequence: CDR1 SGHVS, CDR2 FQNEAQ. The CDR3 loop spans 14 amino acids.

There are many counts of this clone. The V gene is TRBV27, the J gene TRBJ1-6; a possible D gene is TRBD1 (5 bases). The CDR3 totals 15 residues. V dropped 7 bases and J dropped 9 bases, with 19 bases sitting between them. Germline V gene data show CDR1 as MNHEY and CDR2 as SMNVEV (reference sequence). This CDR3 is CASTENGAAGSPLHF. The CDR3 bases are TGTGCCAGCACCGAAAATGGGGCAGCGGGTTCACCCCTCCACTTT.

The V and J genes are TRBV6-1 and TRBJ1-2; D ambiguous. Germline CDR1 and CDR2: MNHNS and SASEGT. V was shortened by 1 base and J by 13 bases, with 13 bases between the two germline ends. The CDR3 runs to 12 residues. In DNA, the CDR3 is TGTGCCAGCAGTGAAGGGGGAGGGATCTGCACCTTC. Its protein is CASSEGGGICTF.

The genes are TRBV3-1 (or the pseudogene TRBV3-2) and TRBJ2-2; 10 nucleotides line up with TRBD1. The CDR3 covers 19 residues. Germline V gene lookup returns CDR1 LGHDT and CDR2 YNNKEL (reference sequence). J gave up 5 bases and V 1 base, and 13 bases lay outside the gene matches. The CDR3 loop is CASSQVRNRDRGWTGELFF. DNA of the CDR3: TGTGCCAGCAGCCAAGTGCGGAACCGGGACAGGGGTTGGACCGGGGAGCTGTTTTTT.

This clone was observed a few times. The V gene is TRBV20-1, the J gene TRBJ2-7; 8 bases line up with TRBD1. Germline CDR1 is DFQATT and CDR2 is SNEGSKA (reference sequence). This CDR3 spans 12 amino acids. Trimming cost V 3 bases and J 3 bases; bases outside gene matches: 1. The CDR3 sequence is CSASGQGYEQYF. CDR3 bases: TGCAGTGCTAGTGGACAGGGCTACGAGCAGTACTTC.